Following are 6 T cell receptor beta chains from one sample sequenced in a study of blood T cell repertoires in COVID-19 (dated by TCRdb to 2019 to 2021). Library generation was performed with the immunoSEQ multiplex PCR assay. TCRdb provides this immuneACCESS table in a form limited to in-frame rearrangements. Some clones are lacking; in checked studies, under half of them reflect an unresolved V gene, and why the rest are absent is not known. This sample lists about 200,000 clones; approximately 80% were detected once. The top ten constitute around 30% of the sample. Sequenced: peripheral blood. The receptors were gathered from a man aged 40-55 years with acute or convalescent COVID-19.

V is TRBV5-4 and J is TRBJ2-1; 10 positions match TRBD2. V lost 4 bases to trimming and J lost 8 bases; unmatched junction nucleotides: 6. This CDR3 has 14 residues. Per the germline V gene, CDR1 is SGHNT and CDR2 is YYREEE (reference sequence). The CDR3 region is CASSRPGTSDEQFF. DNA for the CDR3: TGTGCCAGCAGCCGTCCCGGGACTAGCGATGAGCAGTTCTTC.

The genes are TRBV5-1 and TRBJ2-1; 9 nucleotides align to TRBD2. The V gene end was trimmed by 0 bases and the J gene end by 7 bases; junction bases not matched to a gene: 8. CDR3 length: 16 residues. Germline V gene sequence: CDR1 SGHRS, CDR2 YFSETQ. The CDR3 region has the DNA TGCGCCAGCAGCTTGGTAGTGCTAGCGGGAATGAATGAGCAGTTCTTC. Translating gives CASSLVVLAGMNEQFF. The whole variable domain, remainder taken from reference TRBV5-1 and TRBJ2-1, is KAGVTQTPRYLIKTRGQQVTLSCSPISGHRSVSWYQQTPGQGLQFLFEYFSETQRNKGNFPGRFSGRQFSNSRSEMNVSTLELGDSALYLCASSLVVLAGMNEQFFGPGTRLTVL.

This chain links TRBV7-2 with TRBJ2-5; TRBD2 aligns across 10 bases. Germline V gene sequence: CDR1 SGHTA, CDR2 FQGNSA. Unmatched junction bases numbered 13, after V lost 2 bases and J lost 4 bases. The CDR3 loop spans 18 amino acids. The CDR3 spells CASSLPSSLAGEGETQYF. The CDR3 DNA reads TGTGCCAGCAGCTTACCATCATCCCTAGCGGGAGAAGGAGAGACCCAGTACTTC.

V and J are TRBV5-5 and TRBJ2-6; D call uncertain. The germline CDR1 and CDR2 sequences are SGHKS and YYEKEE (reference sequence). The CDR3 spans 16 residues. V was trimmed by 0 bases and J by 9 bases, leaving 16 bases between them. The CDR3 DNA sequence: TGTGCCAGCAGCTTGGGGGTAGCTTTGGTTGGCAACGTCCTGACTTTC. Amino acid sequence: CASSLGVALVGNVLTF.

This chain uses TRBV18 with TRBJ1-4; maybe TRBD1 (5 bases). V was shortened by 6 bases and J by 6 bases, with 17 bases between the two germline ends. The germline gives CDR1 KGHSH, CDR2 LQKENI. The CDR3 loop spans 15 amino acids. CDR3 sequence reads: CASSRTPGRDEKLFF. The CDR3 DNA reads as TGTGCCAGCTCCCGCACCCCAGGGAGGGATGAAAAACTGTTTTTT.

The chain has TRBV4-1 and TRBJ1-5; D is undetermined. Germline V CDR1 and CDR2: MGHRA, YSYEKL. The CDR3 contains 15 residues. V dropped 2 bases and J dropped 3 bases, with 11 bases sitting between them. The CDR3 sequence: CASSQIGINNQPQHF. DNA for the CDR3: TGCGCCAGCAGCCAAATCGGGATTAACAATCAGCCCCAGCATTTT.